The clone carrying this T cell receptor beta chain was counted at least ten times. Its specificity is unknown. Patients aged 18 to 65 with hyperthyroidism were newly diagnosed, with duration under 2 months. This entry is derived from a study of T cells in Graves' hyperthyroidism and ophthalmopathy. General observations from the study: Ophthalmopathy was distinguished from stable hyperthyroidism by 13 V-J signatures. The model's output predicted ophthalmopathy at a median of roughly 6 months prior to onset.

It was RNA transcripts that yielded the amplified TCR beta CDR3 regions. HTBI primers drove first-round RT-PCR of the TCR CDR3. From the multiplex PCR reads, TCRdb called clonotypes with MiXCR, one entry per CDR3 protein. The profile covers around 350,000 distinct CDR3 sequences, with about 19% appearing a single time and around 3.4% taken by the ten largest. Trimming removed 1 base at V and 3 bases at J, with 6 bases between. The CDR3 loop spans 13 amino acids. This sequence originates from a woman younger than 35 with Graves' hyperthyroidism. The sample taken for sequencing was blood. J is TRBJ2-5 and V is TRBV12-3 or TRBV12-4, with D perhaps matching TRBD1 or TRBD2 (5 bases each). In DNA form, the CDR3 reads TGTGCCAGCAGTTTAGTGGGGGAAGAGACCCAGTACTTC. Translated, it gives CASSLVGEETQYF.